This T cell receptor beta chain was identified during a study of T cells and Merkel cell carcinoma outcomes. Study conclusions and caveats: Repertoire plus T-cell density reportedly predicted Merkel cell carcinoma outcomes.

As to this clone: The target antigen is unknown.

CDR1 KGHSH and CDR2 LQKENI come from the germline V gene. V was cut by 6 bases and J by 0 bases, with 9 bases left in between. This CDR3 comprises 14 residues. Libraries were prepared by immunoSEQ multiplex PCR; TCRdb keeps only in-frame clonotypes and omits some of them. Found here are some 21,000 clones, over 75% of them singletons; the top ten hold 3% to 3.5%. Sequencing was done on a sample of tumor tissue from Merkel cell carcinoma. J is TRBJ1-5 and V is TRBV18, with D unclear. The TCR comes from a human donor with Merkel cell carcinoma. This CDR3 reads CASSGAYSNQPQHF. In nucleotides, the CDR3 is TGTGCCAGCTCGGGAGCTTATAGCAATCAGCCCCAGCATTTT.